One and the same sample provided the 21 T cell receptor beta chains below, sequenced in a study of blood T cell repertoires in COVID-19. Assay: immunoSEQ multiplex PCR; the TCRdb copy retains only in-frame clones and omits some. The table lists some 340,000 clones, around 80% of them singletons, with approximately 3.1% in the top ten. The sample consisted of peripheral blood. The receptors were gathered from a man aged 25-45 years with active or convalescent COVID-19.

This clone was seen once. The CDR3 loop is CASSSLGTGGLYGYTF. As DNA, the CDR3 is TGTGCCAGCAGTTCGTTGGGGACAGGGGGTCTCTATGGCTACACCTTC. The gene calls are TRBV5-6 and TRBJ1-2, with 11 bases identical to TRBD1. Looked up from germline, CDR1 is SGHDT and CDR2 is YYEEEE. Germline trimming cut 5 bases from V and 4 bases from J; bases unmatched to any gene: 10. The CDR3 totals 16 residues.

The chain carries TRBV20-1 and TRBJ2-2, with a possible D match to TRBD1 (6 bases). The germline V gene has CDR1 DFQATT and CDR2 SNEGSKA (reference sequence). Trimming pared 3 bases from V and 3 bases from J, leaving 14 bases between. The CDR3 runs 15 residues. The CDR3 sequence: CSASTGQGYTGELFF. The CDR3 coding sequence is TGCAGTGCTAGTACGGGGCAGGGGTACACCGGGGAGCTGTTTTTT.

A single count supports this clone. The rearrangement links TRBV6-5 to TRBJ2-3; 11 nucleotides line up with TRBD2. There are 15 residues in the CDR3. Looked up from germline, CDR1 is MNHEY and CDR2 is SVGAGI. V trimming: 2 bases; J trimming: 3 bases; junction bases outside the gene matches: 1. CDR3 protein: CASSYRLAGTDTQYF. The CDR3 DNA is TGTGCCAGCAGTTACCGACTAGCGGGAACAGATACGCAGTATTTT.

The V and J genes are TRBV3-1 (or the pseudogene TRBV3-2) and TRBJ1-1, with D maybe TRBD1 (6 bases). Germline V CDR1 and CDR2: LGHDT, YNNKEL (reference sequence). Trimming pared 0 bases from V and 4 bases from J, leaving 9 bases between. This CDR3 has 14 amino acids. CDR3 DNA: TGTGCCAGCAGCCAAGAATCAGGGGTCACTGAAGCTTTCTTT. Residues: CASSQESGVTEAFF.

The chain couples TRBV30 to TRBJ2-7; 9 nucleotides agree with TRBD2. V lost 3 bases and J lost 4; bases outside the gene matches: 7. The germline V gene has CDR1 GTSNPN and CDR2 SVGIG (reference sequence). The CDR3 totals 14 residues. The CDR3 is CAWRQAGGVYEQYF. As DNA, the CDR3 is TGTGCCTGGAGACAGGCGGGGGGGGTTTACGAGCAGTACTTC.

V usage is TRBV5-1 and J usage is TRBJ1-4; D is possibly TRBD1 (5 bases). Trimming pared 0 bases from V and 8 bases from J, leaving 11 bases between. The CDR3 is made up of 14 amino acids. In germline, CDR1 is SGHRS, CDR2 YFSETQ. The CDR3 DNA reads TGCGCCAGCAGCTTGGGAGGAGGGACGGAAAAACTGTTTTTT. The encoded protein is CASSLGGGTEKLFF.

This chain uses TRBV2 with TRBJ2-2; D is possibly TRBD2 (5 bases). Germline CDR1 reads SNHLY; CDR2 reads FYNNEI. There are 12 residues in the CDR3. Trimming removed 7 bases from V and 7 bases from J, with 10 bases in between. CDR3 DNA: TGTGCCAGCAAGCTAGCCGGCGGGGAGCTGTTTTTT. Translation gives CASKLAGGELFF.

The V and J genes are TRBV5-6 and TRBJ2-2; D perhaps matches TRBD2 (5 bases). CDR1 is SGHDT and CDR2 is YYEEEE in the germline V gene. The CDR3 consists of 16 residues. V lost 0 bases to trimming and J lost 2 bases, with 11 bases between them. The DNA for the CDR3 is TGTGCCAGCAGCTTGGGTTTTGCGGGCAACACCGGGGAGCTGTTTTTT. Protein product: CASSLGFAGNTGELFF.

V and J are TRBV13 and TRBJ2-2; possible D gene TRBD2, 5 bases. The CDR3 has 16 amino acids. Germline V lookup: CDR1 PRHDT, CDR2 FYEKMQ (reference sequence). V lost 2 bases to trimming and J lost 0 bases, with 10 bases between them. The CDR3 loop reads CASSLHGLTNTGELFF. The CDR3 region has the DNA TGTGCCAGCAGCTTACACGGACTCACGAACACCGGGGAGCTGTTTTTT.

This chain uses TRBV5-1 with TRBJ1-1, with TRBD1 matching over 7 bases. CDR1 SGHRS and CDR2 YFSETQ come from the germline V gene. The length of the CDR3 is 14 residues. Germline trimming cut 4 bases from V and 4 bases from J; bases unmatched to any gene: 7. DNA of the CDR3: TGCGCCAGCAGCGAGGGGGCCTCTCTCACTGAAGCTTTCTTT. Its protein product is CASSEGASLTEAFF.

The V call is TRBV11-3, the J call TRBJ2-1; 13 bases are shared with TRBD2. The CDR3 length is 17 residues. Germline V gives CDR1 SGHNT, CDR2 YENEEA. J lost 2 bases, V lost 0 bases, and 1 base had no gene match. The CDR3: CASSLEGLAGTYNEQFF. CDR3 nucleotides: TGTGCCAGCAGCTTAGAGGGACTAGCGGGGACCTACAATGAGCAGTTCTTC.

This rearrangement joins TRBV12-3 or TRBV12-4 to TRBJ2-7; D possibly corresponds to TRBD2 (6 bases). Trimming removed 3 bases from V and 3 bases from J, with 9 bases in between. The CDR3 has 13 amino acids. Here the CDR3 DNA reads TGTGCCAGCAGTTTGGGGGGTTTCTACGAGCAGTACTTC. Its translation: CASSLGGFYEQYF.

The CDR3 loop is CASSNRESRANYGYTF. The CDR3 DNA follows: TGTGCCAGCAGTAATCGGGAGTCCCGAGCTAACTATGGCTACACCTTC. The chain employs TRBV6-6 and TRBJ1-2; D gene ambiguous. Germline V lookup: CDR1 MNHNY, CDR2 SVGAGI (reference sequence). V was clipped by 5 bases and J by 0 bases, with 16 bases between them. This CDR3 is 16 amino acids long.

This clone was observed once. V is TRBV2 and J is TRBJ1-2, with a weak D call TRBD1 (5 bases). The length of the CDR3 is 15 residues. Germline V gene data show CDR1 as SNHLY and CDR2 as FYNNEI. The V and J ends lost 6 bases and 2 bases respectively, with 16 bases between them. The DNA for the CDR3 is TGTGCCAGCAGGAACGTGGGGAGGGACAACTATGGCTACACCTTC. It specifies CASRNVGRDNYGYTF.

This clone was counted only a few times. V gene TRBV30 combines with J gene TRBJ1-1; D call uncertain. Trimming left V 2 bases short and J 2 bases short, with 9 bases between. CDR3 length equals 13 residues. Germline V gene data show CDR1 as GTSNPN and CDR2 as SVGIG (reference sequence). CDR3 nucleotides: TGTGCCTGGAGTTCGGGATCAAACACTGAAGCTTTCTTT. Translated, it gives CAWSSGSNTEAFF.

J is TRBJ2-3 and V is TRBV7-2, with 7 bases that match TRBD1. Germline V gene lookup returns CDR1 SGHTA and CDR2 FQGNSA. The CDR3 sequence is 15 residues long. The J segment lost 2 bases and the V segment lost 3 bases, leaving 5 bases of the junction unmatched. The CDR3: CASSFQTGHTDTQYF. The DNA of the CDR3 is TGTGCCAGCAGCTTCCAGACAGGGCACACAGATACGCAGTATTTT.

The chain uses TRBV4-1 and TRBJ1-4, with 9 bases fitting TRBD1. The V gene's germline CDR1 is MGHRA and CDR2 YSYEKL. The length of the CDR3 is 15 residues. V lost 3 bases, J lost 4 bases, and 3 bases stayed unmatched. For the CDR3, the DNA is TGCGCCAGCAGCCACCCGACAGGGGGTAATGAAAAACTGTTTTTT. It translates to CASSHPTGGNEKLFF.

The CDR3 loop reads CASGVGQINSPLHF. In DNA form, the CDR3 reads TGTGCTAGTGGTGTGGGGCAGATTAATTCACCCCTCCACTTT. This rearrangement joins TRBV12-5 to TRBJ1-6; a possible D gene is TRBD1 (5 bases). With 5 bases removed from V and 6 bases from J, the gap between germline ends came to 11 bases. Per germline, CDR1 LGHNT and CDR2 FRNRAP. The CDR3 extends over 14 amino acids.

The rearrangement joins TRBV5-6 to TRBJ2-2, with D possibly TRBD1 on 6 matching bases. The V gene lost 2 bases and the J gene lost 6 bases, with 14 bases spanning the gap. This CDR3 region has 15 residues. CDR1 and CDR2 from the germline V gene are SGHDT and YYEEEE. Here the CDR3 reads CASSFGTGWAGELFF. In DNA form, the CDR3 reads TGTGCCAGCAGCTTCGGTACAGGGTGGGCCGGGGAGCTGTTTTTT.

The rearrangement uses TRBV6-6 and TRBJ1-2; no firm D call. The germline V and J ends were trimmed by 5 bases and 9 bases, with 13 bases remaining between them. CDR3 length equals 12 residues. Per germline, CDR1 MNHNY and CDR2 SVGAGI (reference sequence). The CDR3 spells CASSAGFISYTF. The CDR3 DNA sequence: TGTGCCAGCAGTGCGGGGTTTATTAGCTACACCTTC.

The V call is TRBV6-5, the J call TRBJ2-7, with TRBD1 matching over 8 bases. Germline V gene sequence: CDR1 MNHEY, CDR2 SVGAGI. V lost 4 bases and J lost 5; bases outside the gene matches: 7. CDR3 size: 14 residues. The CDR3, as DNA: TGTGCCAGCAGTTCCGACAGGGGAGACGACGAGCAGTACTTC. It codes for CASSSDRGDDEQYF.